A single sample gave rise to the 14 T cell receptor beta chains below, sequenced in a study of T-cell reconstitution after alpha-beta-depleted transplantation in children. For TCRbeta, the library was prepared with unique molecular identifiers. Each CDR3 protein is one row after TCRdb ran MiXCR on the PCR reads. The sample carries 120,000 or so distinct CDR3 sequences, 10% recorded once. This specimen consisted of PBMCs from the stem cell graft donor, obtained from the stem cell graft. These receptors all stem from a human donor who donated a stem cell graft to a child with acute lymphoblastic leukemia.

This clonotype was counted ten times or more. The rearrangement links TRBV6-5 to TRBJ1-5; D may be TRBD1 (5 bases). Per the germline V gene, CDR1 is MNHEY and CDR2 is SVGAGI. The V end lost 4 bases, the J end lost 2 bases, and 12 bases lay between the germline ends. The CDR3 totals 15 residues. CDR3 nucleotides: TGTGCCAGCAGTTCCTTCGACAGCCGCAATCAGCCCCAGCATTTT. Amino acid sequence: CASSSFDSRNQPQHF.

This clonotype occurred many times. This chain connects TRBV7-9 to TRBJ2-4, with D perhaps TRBD2 (7 bases). From germline, CDR1 is SEHNR and CDR2 FQNEAQ (reference sequence). V was cut by 3 bases and J by 8 bases, with 11 bases left in between. The CDR3 is 13 residues long. The CDR3 region is CASSFAGAYIQYF. CDR3 sequence (DNA): TGTGCCAGCAGCTTCGCGGGGGCGTACATTCAGTACTTC. The full variable domain, completed using reference TRBV7-9 and TRBJ2-4, is DTGVSQNPRHKITKRGQNVTFRCDPISEHNRLYWYRQTLGQGPEFLTYFQNEAQLEKSRLLSDRFSAERPKGSFSTLEIQRTEQGDSAMYLCASSFAGAYIQYFGAGTRLSVL.

Within the sample, this clonotype is medium-sized. The gene calls are TRBV28 and TRBJ2-7; D is possibly TRBD1 (6 bases). The CDR3 spans 15 residues. CDR1 is MDHEN, CDR2 SYDVKM, per germline. Trimming pared 2 bases from V and 2 bases from J, leaving 13 bases between. The CDR3 DNA reads as TGTGCCAGCAGTTTAGTCCAGGGGATCGCCTACGAGCAGTACTTC. Its protein product is CASSLVQGIAYEQYF.

Many counts were recorded for this clonotype. The J gene is TRBJ2-7, the V gene TRBV20-1; TRBD1 matches at 8 bases. Germline V CDR1 and CDR2: DFQATT, SNEGSKA (reference sequence). The V and J ends lost 6 bases and 5 bases, in that order; junction bases with no gene match: 9. The CDR3 extends over 13 amino acids. The CDR3 bases are TGCAGTGCAGAGGACAGGGAACGCGACGAGCAGTACTTC. Its translation is CSAEDRERDEQYF.

The chain combines TRBV7-6 with TRBJ2-7, with D maybe TRBD2 (6 bases). V was trimmed by 1 base and J by 7 bases, leaving 14 bases between them. The CDR3 sequence is 14 residues long. Germline values: CDR1 SGHVS, CDR2 FNYEAQ. The CDR3 DNA reads TGTGCCAGCAGCTTAGGGGGTAGCGGCTGGGAGCAGTACTTC. Translated: CASSLGGSGWEQYF.

This clonotype has a count of ten or more. This chain links TRBV27 with TRBJ2-2; D may match TRBD1 or TRBD2 (5 bases each). This CDR3 region has 15 residues. Germline values: CDR1 MNHEY, CDR2 SMNVEV (reference sequence). Deletions cut 3 bases from V and 0 bases from J, with 8 bases between. CDR3 nucleotide sequence: TGTGCCAGCAGTTTTTGGGGGACGAACACCGGGGAGCTGTTTTTT. It encodes CASSFWGTNTGELFF.

The sample holds many counts of this clonotype. The chain is built from TRBV19 and TRBJ1-1; tentative D call: TRBD1 (6 bases). The CDR3 is 14 residues long. CDR1 LNHDA and CDR2 SQIVND come from the germline V gene (reference sequence). V lost 5 bases and J 2 bases, leaving 12 bases between the germline ends. As DNA, the CDR3 is TGTGCCAGTAGTCAAACGACAGGAAACACTGAAGCTTTCTTT. Translation: CASSQTTGNTEAFF.

This clonotype has a count of ten or more. The rearrangement links TRBV5-1 to TRBJ2-7; 10 nucleotides line up with TRBD1. V shed 3 bases and J 0 bases; nucleotides not matched to a gene: 3. Germline CDR1 reads SGHRS; CDR2 reads YFSETQ. CDR3 length: 15 residues. CDR3 sequence reads: CASSSGTGASYEQYF. The CDR3 nucleotides read TGCGCCAGCAGCTCGGGGACAGGGGCCTCCTACGAGCAGTACTTC.

The table lists this clonotype with many counts. V and J are TRBV20-1 and TRBJ1-4, with D unresolved. From germline, CDR1 is DFQATT and CDR2 SNEGSKA (reference sequence). There are 16 residues in the CDR3. The V and J ends lost 5 bases and 0 bases respectively, with 16 bases between them. Here the CDR3 DNA reads TGCAGTGCTCGCTTAACCGGCCTAGCAACTAATGAAAAACTGTTTTTT. Protein product: CSARLTGLATNEKLFF.

At least ten counts were recorded for this clonotype. The chain recombines TRBV7-2 with TRBJ2-3; D gene unclear. From germline, CDR1 is SGHTA and CDR2 FQGNSA. The CDR3 contains 15 residues. The V gene lost 1 base and the J gene lost 2 bases, with 10 bases spanning the gap. Here the CDR3 DNA reads TGTGCCAGCAGCTTAGGAGTCAGAGCCACAGATACGCAGTATTTT. Translated, it gives CASSLGVRATDTQYF. The whole variable domain, remainder taken from reference TRBV7-2 and TRBJ2-3, is GAGVSQSPSNKVTEKGKDVELRCDPISGHTALYWYRQSLGQGLEFLIYFQGNSAPDKSGLPSDRFSAERTGGSVSTLTIQRTQQEDSAVYLCASSLGVRATDTQYFGPGTRLTVL.

Ten or more counts support this clonotype. This sequence joins TRBV6-2 or TRBV6-3 and TRBJ2-1, with 10 bases identical to TRBD2. The germline CDR1 and CDR2 sequences are MNHEY and SVGEGT. The ends lost 5 bases at V and 8 bases at J; junction bases unmatched: 12. The CDR3 spans 16 residues. CDR3 protein: CASSTQLAGPGYEQFF. The DNA for the CDR3 is TGTGCCAGCAGTACTCAACTAGCGGGGCCCGGGTATGAGCAGTTCTTC.

In its sample, this clonotype was seen many times. The V gene is TRBV7-2, the J gene TRBJ2-5, with D possibly being TRBD1 or TRBD2 (6 bases each). The CDR3 loop spans 15 amino acids. The germline V gene encodes CDR1 SGHTA and CDR2 FQGNSA. Between the trimmed V and J ends, which lost 2 bases and 1 base, there was a span of 11 bases. The CDR3 DNA sequence: TGTGCCAGCAGCTTATCCCGGGGGCTCCAAGAGACCCAGTACTTC. It translates to CASSLSRGLQETQYF.

The table lists this clonotype with many counts. The rearrangement links TRBV6-1 to TRBJ2-7, with TRBD1 matching 8 bases. The germline gives CDR1 MNHNS, CDR2 SASEGT. The V gene end was trimmed by 4 bases and the J gene end by 6 bases; junction bases not matched to a gene: 8. This CDR3 region has 14 residues. In nucleotides, the CDR3 is TGTGCCAGCAGTGTCGGAGGCACAGGGGGCGAGCAGTACTTC. Amino acids: CASSVGGTGGEQYF.

In its sample, this clonotype was seen many times. This chain joins TRBV5-1 and TRBJ2-2; D possibly corresponds to TRBD2 (5 bases). The germline CDR1 and CDR2 sequences are SGHRS and YFSETQ. The CDR3 consists of 18 residues. Trimming removed 0 bases from V and 3 bases from J, with 18 bases in between. CDR3: CASSLESEGDWDTGELFF. DNA for the CDR3: TGCGCCAGCAGCTTGGAATCTGAGGGCGATTGGGACACCGGGGAGCTGTTTTTT.